A selection of T cell receptor beta chains follows, all from one sample in a study of cytomegalovirus exposure and HLA in healthy donors. The repertoire was sequenced with immunoSEQ multiplex PCR; TCRdb's copy has only in-frame clones and lacks some. The sample yields 80,000 to 90,000 clones, roughly 73% seen once. Material for sequencing was PBMCs. These receptors came from a man in his forties in good health and CMV-seronegative. Each CDR3 is given with its conserved first and last residue. Fields, in order: D gene, J gene, clone size, V gene, CDR3 DNA, CDR3 protein. D genes are given only for firm matches. The size of a clone is reported for some rows only, either as once, few or many, or as a class for expanded clones.

>-|TRBJ2-1|-|TRBV5-1
TGCGCCAGCAGCGGCCCTGGGGGGAATGAGCAGTTCTTC
CASSGPGGNEQFF
>-|TRBJ1-5|-|TRBV5-8
TGTGCCAGCAGCACAATGGGGCAGGGCAAACAGCCCCAGCATTTT
CASSTMGQGKQPQHF
>TRBD1|TRBJ1-6|-|TRBV15
TGTGCCACCAGCAGAGAGACAGGGTCTAAGAGCCCCCTCCACTTT
CATSRETGSKSPLHF
>-|TRBJ2-3|-|TRBV15
TGTGCCACCAGCAGAGATAGTGCTTTGAGAGATACGCAGTATTTT
CATSRDSALRDTQYF
>-|TRBJ1-5|-|TRBV28
TGTGCCAGCCGCTCGGGAAATCAGCCCCAGCATTTT
CASRSGNQPQHF
>-|TRBJ1-1|-|TRBV15
TGTGCCACCAGCCCAACCGCAGGGAACACTGAAGCTTTCTTT
CATSPTAGNTEAFF
>TRBD2|TRBJ2-1|-|TRBV5-4
TGTGCCAGCAGCCGGACTAGCGGGAGTATCAATGAGCAGTTCTTC
CASSRTSGSINEQFF
>-|TRBJ2-6|-|TRBV7-6
TGTGCCAGCAGCTTAGAAGTAGGGGGTACCGGGGCCAACGTCCTGACTTTC
CASSLEVGGTGANVLTF
>-|TRBJ2-5|-|TRBV5-8
TGTGCCAGCAGCCCGCGGGGTAATGGACGAGAGACCCAGTACTTC
CASSPRGNGRETQYF
>TRBD1|TRBJ1-2|-|TRBV6-5
TGTGCCAGCAGTTACACAGGGGGCATCTATGGCTACACCTTC
CASSYTGGIYGYTF
>-|TRBJ1-5|few|TRBV5-5
TGTGCCAGCAGCTCCGACACTTATAGCAATCAGCCCCAGCATTTT
CASSSDTYSNQPQHF
>-|TRBJ1-2|-|TRBV6-6
TGTGCCAGCAGTAGCGGAGTGCCCGGTGGCTACACCTTC
CASSSGVPGGYTF
>-|TRBJ2-4|few|TRBV21-1
TGTGCCAGCAGCAAAAACGGGGCCAAAAACATTCAGTACTTC
CASSKNGAKNIQYF
>-|TRBJ2-5|-|TRBV7-6
TGTGCCAGCAGCTTAGGGACAGCCACGGGAGAGACCCAGTACTTC
CASSLGTATGETQYF
>TRBD2|TRBJ2-1|-|TRBV11-1
TGTGCCAGCAGCTTAGAAGCGGGGGGCCGCCGGCAGTTCTTC
CASSLEAGGRRQFF
>TRBD1|TRBJ2-7|-|TRBV5-4
TGTGCCAGCAGTCTAGGACCGTATACAGGGGGCAGGTACGAGCAGTACTTC
CASSLGPYTGGRYEQYF
>-|TRBJ1-1|once|TRBV5-5
TGTGCCAGCAGCTTGGGCAGGGGAAACACTGAAGCTTTCTTT
CASSLGRGNTEAFF
>TRBD1|TRBJ2-2|-|TRBV28
TGTGCCAGCAGTTCAGGGACAGGGCGAACCGGGGAGCTGTTTTTT
CASSSGTGRTGELFF
>TRBD1|TRBJ2-7|once|TRBV6-5
TGTGCCAGCAGTTACTCTACCGGGACAGGGTCCTACGAGCAGTACTTC
CASSYSTGTGSYEQYF
>-|TRBJ2-3|-|TRBV5-6
TGTGCCAGCAGCTTACGACAGGACCGAAGCACAGATACGCAGTATTTT
CASSLRQDRSTDTQYF
>TRBD1|TRBJ2-7|few|TRBV7-9
TGTGCCAGCAGCCGGGGACAGGGGCCCTCGCAGCAGTACTTC
CASSRGQGPSQQYF
>-|TRBJ1-5|-|TRBV19
TGTGCCAGTAGTATGGTAGTTCATAGCAATCAGCCCCAGCATTTT
CASSMVVHSNQPQHF
>-|TRBJ2-7|-|TRBV7-9
TGTGCCAGCAGCTTAGCGCAGGGGACGGCGTACGAGCAGTACTTC
CASSLAQGTAYEQYF
>-|TRBJ1-4|-|TRBV5-6
TGTGCCAGCAGCTCCTCGGGGGCGGGAGCAACTAATGAAAAACTGTTTTTT
CASSSSGAGATNEKLFF
>TRBD2|TRBJ2-7|once|TRBV2
TGTGCCACTCAACCGGGGGGGAGTCCCTACGAGCAGTACTTC
CATQPGGSPYEQYF
>-|TRBJ2-7|-|TRBV28
TGTGCCAGCAGCGGGACGGACTACTACGAGCAGTACTTC
CASSGTDYYEQYF
>-|TRBJ1-1|-|TRBV19
TGTGCCAGTAGACCCAACAGGGCTGAAGCTTTCTTT
CASRPNRAEAFF
>TRBD2|TRBJ2-7|once|TRBV14
TGTGCCAGCAGCCAAAAGGCACTAGCGGGAGTCTACGAGCAGTACTTC
CASSQKALAGVYEQYF
>-|TRBJ2-7|-|TRBV5-1
TGCGCCAGCAGCCCTACTCCCGAGCAGTACTTC
CASSPTPEQYF
>-|TRBJ2-7|-|TRBV7-8
TGTGCCAGCCTCATGGGGGGTGTAGGGGCAGAGCAGTACTTC
CASLMGGVGAEQYF
>-|TRBJ1-1|-|TRBV10-3
TGTGCCATCAGTGAGTTGGGAGGGCTAAACACTGAAGCTTTCTTT
CAISELGGLNTEAFF
>TRBD2|TRBJ2-7|-|TRBV28
TGTGCCAGCCGGGGTCGGCGGGGGGGCCCCTACGAGCAGTACTTC
CASRGRRGGPYEQYF
>TRBD1|TRBJ1-2|-|TRBV6-5
TGTGCCAGCAGAGCAACCGGGACAGGAAACTATGGCTACACCTTC
CASRATGTGNYGYTF